These 30 T cell receptor beta chains were all obtained from the same sample, sequenced in a study of T-cell memory formation after mild COVID-19. TCRdb reprocessed the 5' RACE reads via MiXCR and lists one record per CDR3 protein. The data contain 300,000 to 350,000 distinct CDR3 sequences, approximately 19% of them singletons. The sequencing input was PBMCs or a T cell subset sorted from them (not recorded which). All receptors derive from a man aged 18 to 30 who had mild COVID-19 (a few samples of this study predate the infection). Cell type and time point are not known.

On this clonotype: Because the CDR3 is missing its conserved closing phenylalanine or tryptophan, this is likely a read error. This chain connects TRBV28 to TRBJ1-2, with 7 bases lining up with TRBD1. The germline CDR1 and CDR2 sequences are MDHEN and SYDVKM. With 6 bases clipped from V and 3 bases from J, the junction kept 4 bases outside the gene matches. This CDR3 contains 13 residues. CDR3: CASSSGQDYGYTL. CDR3 DNA: TGTGCCAGCAGCTCCGGACAGGACTATGGCTACACCTTA.

This clonotype was seen a handful of times. Here the CDR3 reads CASSRDSGGRGETQYF. The CDR3 bases are TGCGCCAGCAGCCGCGATAGCGGGGGAAGGGGAGAGACCCAGTACTTC. The chain carries TRBV4-1 and TRBJ2-5, with 9 nucleotides matching TRBD2. J gave up 4 bases and V 4 bases, and 10 bases lay outside the gene matches. This CDR3 has 16 amino acids. Per the germline V gene, CDR1 is MGHRA and CDR2 is YSYEKL.

The V call is TRBV6-6, the J call TRBJ2-5, with TRBD2 identical over 14 bases. Looked up from germline, CDR1 is MNHNY and CDR2 is SVGAGI (reference sequence). The CDR3 contains 15 residues. V was clipped by 5 bases and J by 9 bases; unmatched bases: 8. CDR3 DNA: TGTGCCAGCAGTCCGACGGGACTAGCGGGGGCGGCCCAGTACTTC. As protein: CASSPTGLAGAAQYF.

This clonotype was seen a handful of times. This rearrangement joins TRBV6-5 to TRBJ1-4, with no clear D. CDR1 is MNHEY and CDR2 is SVGAGI in the germline V gene. The CDR3 has 14 residues. Trimming took 0 bases from V and 4 from J, leaving 6 bases between them. CDR3 amino acids: CASSYSGFNEKLFF. The CDR3 DNA reads TGTGCCAGCAGTTACTCAGGGTTTAATGAAAAACTGTTTTTT.

A few counts support this clonotype. This rearrangement joins TRBV7-8 to TRBJ2-1; D is ambiguous. Per germline, CDR1 SGHVS and CDR2 FQNEAQ. The CDR3 runs 13 residues. V was trimmed by 2 bases and J by 5 bases, leaving 7 bases between them. CDR3 sequence: CASSLLPNNEQFF. CDR3 coding DNA: TGTGCCAGCAGCTTACTACCGAACAATGAGCAGTTCTTC.

V usage is TRBV9 and J usage is TRBJ2-1, with no clear D. The CDR3 contains 13 residues. Trimming removed 2 bases from V and 10 bases from J, with 13 bases in between. Germline assignment: CDR1 SGDLS and CDR2 YYNGEE. Here the CDR3 DNA reads TGTGCCAGCAGCGTCCCAAGAGCGAGGGAGCAGTTCTTC. Residues: CASSVPRAREQFF.

The J gene is TRBJ1-5, the V gene TRBV7-2; TRBD1 is a possible D gene (5 bases). Deletions cut 4 bases from V and 0 bases from J, with 7 bases between. CDR3 length: 14 residues. Germline CDR1 is SGHTA and CDR2 is FQGNSA. The CDR3 sequence is CASSYRISNQPQHF. As DNA, the CDR3 is TGTGCCAGCAGCTACAGGATTAGCAATCAGCCCCAGCATTTT.

This clonotype has only a few counts. The chain joins TRBV5-6 to TRBJ1-2; TRBD1 matches 10 bases. The CDR3 extends over 18 amino acids. The trim removed 6 bases at V and 7 bases at J, leaving 21 bases unmatched. Germline V gene sequence: CDR1 SGHDT, CDR2 YYEEEE. The CDR3 DNA reads as TGTGCCAGCACCCAAACCGGCGGGACAGGGGCGATGGAGTTTGGCTACACCTTC. Residues: CASTQTGGTGAMEFGYTF. Looking up the rest from reference TRBV5-6 and TRBJ1-2 gives the full variable domain: DAGVTQSPTHLIKTRGQQVTLRCSPKSGHDTVSWYQQALGQGPQFIFQYYEEEERQRGNFPDRFSGHQFPNYSSELNVNALLLGDSALYLCASTQTGGTGAMEFGYTFGSGTRLTVV.

The J gene is TRBJ2-3, the V gene TRBV20-1, with D perhaps TRBD2 (5 bases). This CDR3 has 15 residues. Germline-derived CDR1 and CDR2 are DFQATT and SNEGSKA (reference sequence). Between the trimmed V and J ends, which lost 6 bases and 0 bases, there was a span of 16 bases. As DNA, the CDR3 is TGCAGTGCCCAGGACCGGGGTTACAGCACAGATACGCAGTATTTT. Protein sequence: CSAQDRGYSTDTQYF.

This clonotype was recorded a few times. This chain uses TRBV4-3 with TRBJ2-5; the match to TRBD1 covers 10 bases. In germline, CDR1 is LGHNA, CDR2 YSLEER. The CDR3 is 14 amino acids. V dropped 4 bases and J dropped 5; count of bases not matched to a gene: 4. CDR3 coding DNA: TGCGCCAGCAGCCGCGGACAGGGGGACGAGACCCAGTACTTC. It is translated as CASSRGQGDETQYF.

This clonotype was counted between two and nine times. J is TRBJ1-2 and V is TRBV9; unclear D gene. This CDR3 comprises 13 residues. Deletions cut 3 bases from V and 4 bases from J, with 10 bases between. CDR1 is SGDLS, CDR2 YYNGEE, per germline. CDR3: CASSGGLGYGYTF. DNA of the CDR3: TGTGCCAGCAGCGGCGGGTTGGGCTATGGCTACACCTTC.

The rearrangement joins TRBV4-1 to TRBJ2-3; 9 positions match TRBD1. V gave up 4 bases and J gave up 2 bases; unmatched junction bases: 4. CDR3 length: 15 residues. Germline assignment: CDR1 MGHRA and CDR2 YSYEKL. CDR3 bases: TGCGCCAGCAGCCCACAGGGGGCCTTCACAGATACGCAGTATTTT. Residues: CASSPQGAFTDTQYF.

The rearrangement joins TRBV4-1 to TRBJ2-3; 9 bases map to TRBD1. Trimming cost V 3 bases and J 5 bases; bases outside gene matches: 15. Germline lookup yields CDR1 MGHRA and CDR2 YSYEKL. The CDR3 extends over 18 amino acids. The CDR3 DNA is TGCGCCAGCAGCCACCAGCTGAGCGGGACAGGGACCTTAGATACGCAGTATTTT. Encoded protein: CASSHQLSGTGTLDTQYF.

This chain links TRBV20-1 with TRBJ1-2, with D unresolved. The CDR3 spans 11 residues. Trimming cost V 7 bases and J 5 bases, with 11 bases left between them. CDR1 and CDR2 from the germline V gene are DFQATT and SNEGSKA (reference sequence). CDR3 in amino acids: CSGVLNYGYTF. The CDR3 DNA reads as TGCAGTGGGGTACTTAATTATGGCTACACCTTC.

The V and J genes are TRBV4-2 and TRBJ1-2, with D possibly TRBD1 on 6 matching bases. Trimming shortened V by 1 base and J by 4 bases, and 10 bases separated the two germline ends. The CDR3 is made up of 14 amino acids. Germline-derived CDR1 and CDR2 are LGHNA and YNFKEQ. The CDR3 sequence is CASSQGEGVYGYTF. In DNA, the CDR3 is TGTGCCAGCAGCCAAGGGGAGGGGGTCTATGGCTACACCTTC.

V and J are TRBV20-1 and TRBJ2-7, with 11 positions matching TRBD2. This CDR3 has 14 residues. Germline trimming cut 5 bases from V and 2 bases from J; bases unmatched to any gene: 5. Germline V CDR1 and CDR2: DFQATT, SNEGSKA (reference sequence). This chain's CDR3 is CSAAGTSGTYEQYV. The CDR3 DNA reads TGCAGTGCTGCCGGGACTAGCGGAACCTACGAGCAGTACGTC.

This clonotype was detected only a few times. The chain employs TRBV6-5 and TRBJ2-1, with D tentatively TRBD2 (6 bases). This CDR3 is 14 amino acids long. V dropped 4 bases and J dropped 9 bases, with 16 bases sitting between them. Germline V lookup: CDR1 MNHEY, CDR2 SVGAGI. The CDR3 DNA follows: TGTGCCAGCAGTTTAGGAGGGGATAGTGGTGAGCAGTTCTTC. Its translation is CASSLGGDSGEQFF.

This clonotype was seen a few times. The CDR3 here is CASSLALRVVLTF. In DNA form, the CDR3 reads TGTGCCAGCAGCTTAGCGTTAAGGGTCGTCCTGACTTTC. This chain uses TRBV7-2 with TRBJ2-6; D not certain. Germline-derived CDR1 and CDR2 are SGHTA and FQGNSA. The V and J ends lost 0 bases and 12 bases respectively, with 9 bases between them. The CDR3 extends over 13 amino acids.

This clonotype showed up many times. The chain couples TRBV7-3 to TRBJ2-7, with D possibly matching TRBD2 (6 bases). Trimming stripped 2 bases from V and 2 bases from J, with 10 bases between. Germline lookup yields CDR1 SGHTA and CDR2 FQGTGA. The CDR3 length is 14 residues. The CDR3 DNA is TGTGCCAGCAGCTTATCAGCGGGCCCCTACGAGCAGTACTTC. Translation gives CASSLSAGPYEQYF.

V gene TRBV12-3 or TRBV12-4 combines with J gene TRBJ1-5; D not certain. Deletions cut 0 bases from V and 7 bases from J, with 7 bases between. The CDR3 runs 13 residues. This chain's CDR3 is CASSLANRQPQHF. CDR3 sequence (DNA): TGTGCCAGCAGTTTAGCTAATAGACAGCCCCAGCATTTT.

This clonotype has more than one count but fewer than ten. The chain combines TRBV20-1 with TRBJ2-7, with 10 bases matching TRBD1. V lost 2 bases, J lost 3 bases, and 7 bases stayed unmatched. The CDR3 totals 15 residues. The V gene's germline CDR1 is DFQATT and CDR2 SNEGSKA (reference sequence). The CDR3 is CSARHVGQGIYEQYV. CDR3 nucleotides: TGCAGTGCTAGACACGTGGGACAGGGGATCTACGAGCAGTACGTC.

The chain uses TRBV24-1 and TRBJ2-2; tentatively, D is TRBD1 (6 bases). The germline V gene encodes CDR1 KGHDR and CDR2 SFDVKD. CDR3 length: 14 residues. V shed 4 bases and J shed 1 base, with 6 bases lying between them. The chain's CDR3 is CATSEQGNTGELFF. The CDR3 DNA reads as TGTGCCACCAGTGAACAGGGGAACACCGGGGAGCTGTTTTTT.

This clonotype was observed a handful of times. V gene TRBV28 combines with J gene TRBJ2-7; D is undetermined. The V end was cut by 6 bases, the J end by 5 bases, with 14 bases between. Germline values: CDR1 MDHEN, CDR2 SYDVKM. The CDR3 is made up of 13 amino acids. The CDR3 spells CASRSPSRDEQYF. DNA for the CDR3: TGTGCCAGCAGATCTCCATCGCGCGACGAGCAGTACTTC.

This clonotype was counted only a few times. J is TRBJ2-3 and V is TRBV2, with a possible D match to TRBD2 (6 bases). The V and J ends lost 7 bases and 0 bases respectively, with 17 bases between them. CDR1 and CDR2 (germline): SNHLY, FYNNEI. The CDR3 spans 16 residues. The CDR3 sequence is CASIHVGSPSTDTQYF. Here the CDR3 DNA reads TGTGCCAGCATCCACGTCGGGAGCCCTAGCACAGATACGCAGTATTTT.

The chain carries TRBV5-1 and TRBJ2-5, with D unresolved. Germline CDR1 reads SGHRS; CDR2 reads YFSETQ. The CDR3 runs 13 residues. Trimming took 3 bases from V and 5 from J, leaving 11 bases between them. This CDR3 reads CASSSVPEETQYF. CDR3 bases: TGCGCCAGCAGCTCAGTCCCCGAGGAGACCCAGTACTTC.

This clonotype was detected a few times. V and J are TRBV18 and TRBJ2-5; maybe TRBD1 (8 bases). Germline CDR1 KGHSH, CDR2 LQKENI. The germline V and J ends were trimmed by 1 base and 3 bases, with 12 bases remaining between them. This CDR3 is 15 amino acids long. This chain's CDR3 is CASSPRQGTKETQYF. As DNA, the CDR3 is TGTGCCAGCTCACCACGACAGGGGACTAAAGAGACCCAGTACTTC.

On this clonotype itself: An end of the junction differs from the germline gene, which may be a read error. CDR3 nucleotide sequence: TGTGCCAGCAGATTGGGGTGGGGTAACACTGAAGCTTTCTTT. Translating it yields CASRLGWGNTEAFF. J is TRBJ1-1 and V is TRBV5-5; D unresolved. This CDR3 comprises 14 residues. In germline, CDR1 is SGHKS, CDR2 YYEKEE (reference sequence).

The gene calls are TRBV20-1 and TRBJ1-6; 9 positions agree with TRBD1. Germline V CDR1 and CDR2: DFQATT, SNEGSKA (reference sequence). V was pared by 1 base and J by 8 bases, with 6 bases of the junction left unmatched. This CDR3 is built from 15 residues. The CDR3 bases are TGCAGTGCTAGAGCCGTCACAGGGGGCGATTCACCCCTCCACTTT. Its protein is CSARAVTGGDSPLHF.

This chain uses TRBV25-1 with TRBJ2-1, with a possible D match to TRBD2 (6 bases). The V end lost 7 bases, the J end lost 9 bases, and 25 bases lay between the germline ends. CDR3 length equals 16 residues. The germline CDR1 and CDR2 sequences are MGHDK and SYGVNS. The CDR3 DNA follows: TGTGCCAGCATGGGGAACGGCGGGGAAGCCGTCGGTGAGCAGTTCTTC. The encoded protein is CASMGNGGEAVGEQFF.

This sequence joins TRBV6-4 and TRBJ1-5; no clear D. The CDR3 consists of 10 residues. V lost 3 bases, J lost 7 bases, and 1 base lay in between. Per germline, CDR1 MRHNA and CDR2 SNTAGT. CDR3 coding DNA: TGTGCCAGCAGTGAGCAGCCCCAGCATTTT. Its protein product is CASSEQPQHF.